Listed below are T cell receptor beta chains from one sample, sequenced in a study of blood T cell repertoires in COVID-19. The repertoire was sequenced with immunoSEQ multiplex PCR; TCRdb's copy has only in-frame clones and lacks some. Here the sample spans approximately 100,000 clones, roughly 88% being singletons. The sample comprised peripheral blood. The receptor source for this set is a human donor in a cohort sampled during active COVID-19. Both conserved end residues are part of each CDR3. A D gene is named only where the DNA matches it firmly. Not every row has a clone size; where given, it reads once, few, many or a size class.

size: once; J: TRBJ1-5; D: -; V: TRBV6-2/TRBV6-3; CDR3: CASSSVTGLPQPQHF; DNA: TGTGCCAGCAGTTCCGTTACAGGGCTGCCTCAGCCCCAGCATTTT
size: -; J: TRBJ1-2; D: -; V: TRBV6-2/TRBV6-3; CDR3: CASSYSNRRIYGYTF; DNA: TGTGCCAGCAGTTACTCGAATAGGCGGATCTATGGCTACACCTTC
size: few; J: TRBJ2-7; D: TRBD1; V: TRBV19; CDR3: CASMQNGRDRGYEQYF; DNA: TGTGCCAGCATGCAAAACGGCCGGGACAGGGGTTACGAGCAGTACTTC
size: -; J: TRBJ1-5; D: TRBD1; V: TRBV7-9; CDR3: CASSLGGQVLLEPQHF; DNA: TGTGCCAGCAGCTTAGGGGGACAGGTTCTTTTAGAGCCCCAGCATTTT
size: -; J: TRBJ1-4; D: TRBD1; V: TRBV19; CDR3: CASSRNRGTNEKLFF; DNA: TGTGCCAGTAGCAGAAACAGGGGAACTAATGAAAAACTGTTTTTT
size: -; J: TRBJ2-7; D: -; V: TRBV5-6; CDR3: CASRSTGSYEQYF; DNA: TGTGCCAGCAGATCTACAGGGTCCTACGAGCAGTACTTC
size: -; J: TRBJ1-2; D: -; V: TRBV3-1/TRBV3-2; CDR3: CASSQEGLGSVGYTF; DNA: TGTGCCAGCAGCCAAGAAGGTCTCGGGTCTGTCGGCTACACCTTC
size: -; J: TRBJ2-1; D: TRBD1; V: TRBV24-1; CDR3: CATSGPGTGSNEQFF; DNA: TGTGCCACCAGTGGTCCCGGGACAGGGTCCAATGAGCAGTTCTTC
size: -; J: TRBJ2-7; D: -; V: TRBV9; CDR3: CASSTGGSSYEQYF; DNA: TGTGCCAGCAGCACAGGAGGGAGCTCCTACGAGCAGTACTTC
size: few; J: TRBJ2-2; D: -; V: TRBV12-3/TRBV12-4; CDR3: CASITAGHGELFF; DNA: TGTGCCAGCATCACTGCGGGGCACGGGGAGCTGTTTTTT
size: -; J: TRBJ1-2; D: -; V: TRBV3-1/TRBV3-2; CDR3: CASSQAGYGYTF; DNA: TGTGCCAGCAGCCAAGCGGGCTATGGCTACACCTTC
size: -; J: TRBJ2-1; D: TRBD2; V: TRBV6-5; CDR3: CASSSLAGGLNEQFF; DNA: TGTGCCAGCAGTTCGTTGGCGGGGGGGCTGAATGAGCAGTTCTTC
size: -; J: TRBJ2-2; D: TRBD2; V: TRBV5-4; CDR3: CASSVFLAGGSSGELFF; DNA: TGTGCCAGCAGCGTCTTCCTAGCGGGAGGGTCGTCCGGGGAGCTGTTTTTT
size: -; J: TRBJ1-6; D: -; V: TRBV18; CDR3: CASSPSPGYNSPLHF; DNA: TGTGCCAGCTCACCAAGCCCGGGATATAATTCACCCCTCCACTTT
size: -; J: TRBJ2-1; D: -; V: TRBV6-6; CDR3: CASRPGRYNEQFF; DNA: TGTGCCAGCCGACCAGGGCGGTACAATGAGCAGTTCTTC
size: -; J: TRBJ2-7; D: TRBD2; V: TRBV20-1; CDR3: CSASQPPKRGKYEQYF; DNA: TGCAGTGCTAGTCAGCCCCCCAAGCGGGGGAAATACGAGCAGTACTTC
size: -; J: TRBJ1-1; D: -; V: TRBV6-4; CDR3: CASSLQVNTEAFF; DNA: TGTGCCAGCAGTCTTCAGGTTAACACTGAAGCTTTCTTT
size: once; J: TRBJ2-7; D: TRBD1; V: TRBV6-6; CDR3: CASSWDRGYEQYF; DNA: TGTGCCAGCAGCTGGGACAGGGGGTACGAGCAGTACTTC
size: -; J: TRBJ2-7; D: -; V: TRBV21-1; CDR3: CASSKGRQSVLPSYEQYF; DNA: TGTGCCAGCAGCAAAGGGAGGCAGAGCGTCCTCCCGTCCTACGAGCAGTACTTC
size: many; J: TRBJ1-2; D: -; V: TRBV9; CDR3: CASSAQGPF; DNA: TGTGCCAGCAGCGCACAGGGCCCCTTC
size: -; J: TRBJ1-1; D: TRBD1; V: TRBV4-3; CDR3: CASSSGVTGVEAFF; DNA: TGCGCCAGCAGCTCAGGGGTAACAGGGGTTGAAGCTTTCTTT
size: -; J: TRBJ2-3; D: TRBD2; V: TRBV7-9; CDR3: CASSLEAGGPTDTQYF; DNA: TGTGCCAGCAGCTTAGAGGCGGGGGGGCCTACAGATACGCAGTATTTT
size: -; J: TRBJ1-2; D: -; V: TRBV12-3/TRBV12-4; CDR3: CASSFGRGYTF; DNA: TGTGCCAGCAGCTTCGGCAGGGGCTACACCTTC
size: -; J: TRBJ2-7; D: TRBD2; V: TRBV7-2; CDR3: CASLPGAGGTAGEQYF; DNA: TGTGCCAGCCTACCTGGGGCGGGAGGTACCGCCGGCGAGCAGTACTTC
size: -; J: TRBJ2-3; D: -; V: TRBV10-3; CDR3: CAIRLSTLAYPSTDTQYF; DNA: TGTGCCATCAGGCTTTCGACTCTAGCGTACCCTAGCACAGATACGCAGTATTTT
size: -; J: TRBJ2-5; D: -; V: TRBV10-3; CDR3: CAIGTSTQETQYF; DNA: TGTGCCATCGGCACTAGCACCCAAGAGACCCAGTACTTC
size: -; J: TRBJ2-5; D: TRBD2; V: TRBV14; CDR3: CASSPRGLAAETQYF; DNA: TGTGCCAGCAGCCCACGGGGACTAGCGGCGGAGACCCAGTACTTC
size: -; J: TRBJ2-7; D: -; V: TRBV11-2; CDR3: CASSFGFSGSYEQYF; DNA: TGTGCCAGCAGCTTTGGGTTTTCAGGGTCCTACGAGCAGTACTTC
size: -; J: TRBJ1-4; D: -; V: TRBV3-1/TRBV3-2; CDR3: CASSQAATNEKLFF; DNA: TGTGCCAGCAGCCAAGCTGCAACTAATGAAAAACTGTTTTTT
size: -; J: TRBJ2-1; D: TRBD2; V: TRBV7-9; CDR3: CASSLVIPTSGSSNEQFF; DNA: TGTGCCAGCAGCTTAGTGATCCCGACTAGCGGGAGTAGCAATGAGCAGTTCTTC
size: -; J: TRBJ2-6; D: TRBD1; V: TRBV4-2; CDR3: CASSQGQGASSGANVLTF; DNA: TGTGCCAGCAGCCAAGGACAGGGGGCCTCGTCTGGGGCCAACGTCCTGACTTTC
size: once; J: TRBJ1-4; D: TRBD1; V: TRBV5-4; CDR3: CASSLADREDEKLFF; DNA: TGTGCCAGCAGCTTGGCCGACAGGGAGGATGAAAAACTGTTTTTT
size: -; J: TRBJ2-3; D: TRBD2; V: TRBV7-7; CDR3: CASSLSGTSGRDTQYF; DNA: TGTGCCAGCAGCTTATCCGGGACTAGCGGGAGGGATACGCAGTATTTT
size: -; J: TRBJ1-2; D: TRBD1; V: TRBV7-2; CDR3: CASSRDRASAGYTF; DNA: TGTGCCAGCAGCCGGGACAGGGCTTCCGCAGGATACACCTTC
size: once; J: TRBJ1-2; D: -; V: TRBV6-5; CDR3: CASSYEQSYGYTF; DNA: TGTGCCAGCAGTTACGAACAGAGCTATGGCTACACCTTC
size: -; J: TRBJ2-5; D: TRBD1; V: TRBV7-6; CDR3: CASSLMTGTILETQYF; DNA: TGTGCCAGCAGCTTAATGACAGGGACGATCCTTGAGACCCAGTACTTC
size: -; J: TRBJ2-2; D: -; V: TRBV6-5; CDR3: CASIETRVRGGELFF; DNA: TGTGCCAGCATCGAAACTAGGGTACGAGGCGGGGAGCTGTTTTTT
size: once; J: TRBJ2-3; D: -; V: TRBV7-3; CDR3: CASSSAPGIDTQYF; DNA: TGTGCCAGCAGCTCTGCCCCGGGGATAGATACGCAGTATTTT
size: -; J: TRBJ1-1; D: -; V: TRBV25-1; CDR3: CASSGASTEAFF; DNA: TGTGCCAGCAGTGGGGCATCCACTGAAGCTTTCTTT
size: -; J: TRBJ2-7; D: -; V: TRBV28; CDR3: CASVGGQVAREQYF; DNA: TGTGCCAGCGTGGGGGGGCAGGTGGCCCGGGAGCAGTACTTC
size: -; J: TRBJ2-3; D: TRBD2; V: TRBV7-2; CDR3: CASSLAALAGVSTDTQYF; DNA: TGTGCCAGCAGCTTAGCGGCCCTAGCGGGGGTTAGCACAGATACGCAGTATTTT
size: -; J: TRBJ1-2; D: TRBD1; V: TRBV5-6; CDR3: CASSSRQGAVYGYTF; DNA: TGTGCCAGCAGCAGCAGACAGGGGGCGGTTTATGGCTACACCTTC
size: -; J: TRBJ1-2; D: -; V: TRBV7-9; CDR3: CASSLAVSYGYTF; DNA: TGTGCCAGCAGCTTAGCAGTGAGCTATGGCTACACCTTC
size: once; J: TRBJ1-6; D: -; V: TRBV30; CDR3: CAWMTGPRGNSPLHF; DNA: TGTGCCTGGATGACGGGACCCCGGGGGAATTCACCCCTCCACTTT
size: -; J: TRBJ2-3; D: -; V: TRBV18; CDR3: CASSLSSGNADTDTQYF; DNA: TGTGCCAGCTCACTCTCTTCGGGGAATGCTGACACGGATACGCAGTATTTT
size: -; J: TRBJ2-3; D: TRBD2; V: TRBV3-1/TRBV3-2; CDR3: CASSFGGGSDTQYF; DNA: TGTGCCAGCAGTTTCGGGGGGGGGTCAGATACGCAGTATTTT